This T cell receptor beta chain was obtained from a study of blood T cell repertoires in COVID-19. Trimming stripped 1 base from V and 6 bases from J, with 10 bases between. Germline assignment: CDR1 LNHDA and CDR2 SQIVND (reference sequence). This CDR3 comprises 13 residues. Assay: immunoSEQ multiplex PCR; the TCRdb copy retains only in-frame clones and omits some. The table has tens of thousands of clones, around 87% seen once. The chain links TRBV19 to TRBJ2-7; no clear D. This receptor was identified in a man aged 50 to 60 with active COVID-19. The sample consisted of peripheral blood. CDR3 loop: CASSIGPLSEQYF. The CDR3 bases are TGTGCCAGTAGTATAGGTCCCCTCTCCGAGCAGTACTTC.